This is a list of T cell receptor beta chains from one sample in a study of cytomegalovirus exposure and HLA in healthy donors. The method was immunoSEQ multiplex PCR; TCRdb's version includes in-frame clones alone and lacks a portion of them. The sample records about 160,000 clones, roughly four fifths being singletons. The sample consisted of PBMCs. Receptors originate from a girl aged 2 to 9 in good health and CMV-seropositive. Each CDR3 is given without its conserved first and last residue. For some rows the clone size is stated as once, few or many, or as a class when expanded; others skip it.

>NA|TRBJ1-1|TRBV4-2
ASSQATGKNTEAF
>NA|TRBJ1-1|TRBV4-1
ASSQEISLEAF
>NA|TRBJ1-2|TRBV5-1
ASSFIAGTTYYT
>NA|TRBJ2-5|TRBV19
ASSTTRGRGETQY
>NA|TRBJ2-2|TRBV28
ASSFGSGRAAGELF
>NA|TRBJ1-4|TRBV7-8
ASSLYWDTPTNEKLF
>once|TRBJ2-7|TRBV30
AWSPGAYEQY
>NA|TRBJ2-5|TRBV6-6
ASSYSSGPYQETQY
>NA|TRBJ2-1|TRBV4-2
ASSQGAPDSNNEQF
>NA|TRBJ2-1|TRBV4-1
ASSLGARDEQF
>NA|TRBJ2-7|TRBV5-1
ASSPLFRGPEQY
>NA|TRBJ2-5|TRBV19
ASSTYDRGLKETQY
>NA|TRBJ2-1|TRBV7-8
ASSLWTGRHNEQF
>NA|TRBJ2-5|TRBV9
ASSVAGETQY
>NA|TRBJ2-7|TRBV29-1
SVVDSPLSYEQY
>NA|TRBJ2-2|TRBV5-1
ASSLLAGRIAGELF
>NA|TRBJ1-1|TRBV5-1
ASSLFGNTEAF
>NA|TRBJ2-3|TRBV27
ASSLETGGPDTQY
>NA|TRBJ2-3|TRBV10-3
AITSDTTDTQY
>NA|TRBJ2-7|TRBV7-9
ASSLSEGMEQY
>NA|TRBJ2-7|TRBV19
ASSPGTGGYEQY
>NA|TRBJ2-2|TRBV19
ASRAGTRGSTGELF
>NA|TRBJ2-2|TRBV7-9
ASSFRLAGPTGELF
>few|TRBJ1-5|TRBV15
ATSKSGQGRRPQH
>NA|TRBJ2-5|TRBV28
ASRSGGGDFETQY
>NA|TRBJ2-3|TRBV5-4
ASSLQASGYSDTQY
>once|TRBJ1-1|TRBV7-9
ASSFSDLAF
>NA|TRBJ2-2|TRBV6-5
ASIRSGREGELF
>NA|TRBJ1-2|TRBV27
ASSLTANYGYT
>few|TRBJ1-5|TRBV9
ASTPGPQH
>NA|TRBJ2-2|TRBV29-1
SVDGLAGVRTGELF
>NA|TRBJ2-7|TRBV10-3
AINSGTGGYEQY
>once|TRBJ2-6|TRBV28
ASSFRGLLSGANVLT
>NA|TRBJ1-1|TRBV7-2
ASSLEIGFGTEAF
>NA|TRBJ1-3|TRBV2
ASQWGTGLGTGNTIY
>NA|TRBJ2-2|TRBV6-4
ASSATGETGELF
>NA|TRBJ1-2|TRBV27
ASSFRGLGNGYT
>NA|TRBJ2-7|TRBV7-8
ASSDGTGGEQY
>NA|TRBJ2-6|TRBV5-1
ASGQGSSGANVLT
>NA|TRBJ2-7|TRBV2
ASSAQYEQY
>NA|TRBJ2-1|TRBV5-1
ASSLTLSGSSYNEQF
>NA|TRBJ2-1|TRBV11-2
ASSLGRGLHYNEQF
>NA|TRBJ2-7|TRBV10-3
AISGAKVREQY
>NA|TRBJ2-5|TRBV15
ATSKGPSGKDRETQY
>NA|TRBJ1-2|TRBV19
ASSLQGARYGYT
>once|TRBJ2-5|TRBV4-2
ASSQVGTGKETQY
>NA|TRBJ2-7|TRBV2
ATSGGIYEQY
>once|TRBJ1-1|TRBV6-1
ASSGDGLEAF
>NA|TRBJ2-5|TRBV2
ASSVGREETQY
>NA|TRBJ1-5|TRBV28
ASTPQGEGNQPQH
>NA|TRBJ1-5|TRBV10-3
AISGKTDLNQPQH